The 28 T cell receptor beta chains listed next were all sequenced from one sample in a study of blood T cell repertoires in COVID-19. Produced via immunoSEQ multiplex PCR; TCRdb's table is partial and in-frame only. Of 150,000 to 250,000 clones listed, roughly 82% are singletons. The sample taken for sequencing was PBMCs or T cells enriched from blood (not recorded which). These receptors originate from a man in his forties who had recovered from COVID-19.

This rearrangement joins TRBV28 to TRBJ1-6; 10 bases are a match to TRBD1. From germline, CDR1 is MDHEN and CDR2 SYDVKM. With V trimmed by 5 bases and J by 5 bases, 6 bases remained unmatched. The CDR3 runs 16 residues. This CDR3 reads CASSVRQGANNSPLHF. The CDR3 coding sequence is TGTGCCAGCAGTGTCCGACAGGGGGCAAATAATTCACCCCTCCACTTT. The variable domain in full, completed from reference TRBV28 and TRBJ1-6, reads DVKVTQSSRYLVKRTGEKVFLECVQDMDHENMFWYRQDPGLGLRLIYFSYDVKMKEKGDIPEGYSVSREKKERFSLILESASTNQTSMYLCASSVRQGANNSPLHFGNGTRLTVT.

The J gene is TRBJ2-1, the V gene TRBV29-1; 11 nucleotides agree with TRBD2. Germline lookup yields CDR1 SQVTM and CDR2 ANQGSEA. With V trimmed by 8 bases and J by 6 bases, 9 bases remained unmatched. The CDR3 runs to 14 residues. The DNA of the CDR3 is TGCAGCCTCCGGGGACTAGCGGATGGCAATGAGCAGTTCTTC. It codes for CSLRGLADGNEQFF.

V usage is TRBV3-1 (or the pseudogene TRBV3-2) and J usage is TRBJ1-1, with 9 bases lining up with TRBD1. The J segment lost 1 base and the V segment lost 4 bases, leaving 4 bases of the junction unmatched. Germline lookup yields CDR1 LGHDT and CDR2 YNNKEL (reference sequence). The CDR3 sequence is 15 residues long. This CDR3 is CASSPTTGGNTEAFF. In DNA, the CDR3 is TGTGCCAGCAGCCCAACGACAGGGGGGAACACTGAAGCTTTCTTT.

The CDR3 region has the DNA TGCGCCAGCAGCTTGGATTTCCAGGGGGCGCAATATGGCTACACCTTC. Its protein product is CASSLDFQGAQYGYTF. The chain recombines TRBV5-1 with TRBJ1-2; 8 bases are a match to TRBD1. The V gene end was trimmed by 0 bases and the J gene end by 5 bases; junction bases not matched to a gene: 9. Germline loops: CDR1 SGHRS, CDR2 YFSETQ. The CDR3 sequence is 16 residues long.

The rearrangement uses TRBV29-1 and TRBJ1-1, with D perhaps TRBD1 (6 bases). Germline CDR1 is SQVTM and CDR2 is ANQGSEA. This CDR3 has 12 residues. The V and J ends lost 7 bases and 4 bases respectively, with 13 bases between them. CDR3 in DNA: TGCAGCGCAGACAGGTTAAGCACTGAAGCTTTCTTT. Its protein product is CSADRLSTEAFF.

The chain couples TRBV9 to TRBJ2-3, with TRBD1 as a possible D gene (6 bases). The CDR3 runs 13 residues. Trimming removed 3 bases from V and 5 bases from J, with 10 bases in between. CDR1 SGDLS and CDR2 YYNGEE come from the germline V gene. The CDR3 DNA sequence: TGTGCCAGCAGCGCAGCAGGGGTAGATACGCAGTATTTT. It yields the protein CASSAAGVDTQYF. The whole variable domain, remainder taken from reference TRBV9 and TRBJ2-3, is DSGVTQTPKHLITATGQRVTLRCSPRSGDLSVYWYQQSLDQGLQFLIQYYNGEERAKGNILERFSAQQFPDLHSELNLSSLELGDSALYFCASSAAGVDTQYFGPGTRLTVL.

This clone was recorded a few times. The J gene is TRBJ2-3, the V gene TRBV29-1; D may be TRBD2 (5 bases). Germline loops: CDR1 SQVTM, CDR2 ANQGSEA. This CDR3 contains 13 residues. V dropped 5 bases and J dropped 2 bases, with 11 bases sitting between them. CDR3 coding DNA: TGCAGCGTTAACAGACTATTCACAGATACGCAGTATTTT. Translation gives CSVNRLFTDTQYF.

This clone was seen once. The CDR3 reads CASSQYTSGSNTGELFF. The DNA for the CDR3 is TGCGCCAGCAGCCAATATACTAGCGGGTCAAACACCGGGGAGCTGTTTTTT. V is TRBV4-3 and J is TRBJ2-2, with 9 bases fitting TRBD2. The CDR3 covers 17 residues. Germline-derived CDR1 and CDR2 are LGHNA and YSLEER. Trimming took 2 bases from V and 2 from J; bases not matched to a gene: 6.

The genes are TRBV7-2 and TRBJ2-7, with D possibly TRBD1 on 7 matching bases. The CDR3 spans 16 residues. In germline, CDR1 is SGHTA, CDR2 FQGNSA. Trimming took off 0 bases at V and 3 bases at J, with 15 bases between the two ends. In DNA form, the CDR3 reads TGTGCCAGCAGCTTAGCAGGCGGGACAGCGGGCTACGAGCAGTACGTC. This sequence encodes CASSLAGGTAGYEQYV.

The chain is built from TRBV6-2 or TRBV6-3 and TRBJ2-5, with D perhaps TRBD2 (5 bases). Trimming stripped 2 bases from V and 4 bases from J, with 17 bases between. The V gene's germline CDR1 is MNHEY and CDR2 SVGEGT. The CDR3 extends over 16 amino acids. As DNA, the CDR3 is TGTGCCAGCAGTTACGCCAGGACTGGGCCCCGAGAGACCCAGTACTTC. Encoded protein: CASSYARTGPRETQYF.

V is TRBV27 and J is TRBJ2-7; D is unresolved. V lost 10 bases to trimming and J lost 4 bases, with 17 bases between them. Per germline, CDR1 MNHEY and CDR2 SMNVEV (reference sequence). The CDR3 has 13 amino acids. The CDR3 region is CAIAENPAYEQYF. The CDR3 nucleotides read TGTGCCATCGCGGAGAACCCTGCTTACGAGCAGTACTTC.

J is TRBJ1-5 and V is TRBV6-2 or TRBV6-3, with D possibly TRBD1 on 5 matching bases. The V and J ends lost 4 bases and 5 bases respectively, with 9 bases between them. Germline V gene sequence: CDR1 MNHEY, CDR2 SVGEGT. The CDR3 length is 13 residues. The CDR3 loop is CASSWGGDQPQHF. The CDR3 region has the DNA TGTGCCAGCAGTTGGGGCGGGGATCAGCCCCAGCATTTT.

The CDR3 loop is CASSPGLNTDTQYF. In DNA form, the CDR3 reads TGTGCCAGCAGTCCAGGACTAAACACAGATACGCAGTATTTT. This chain joins TRBV7-2 and TRBJ2-3, with D perhaps matching TRBD2 (6 bases). V was trimmed by 6 bases and J by 2 bases, leaving 12 bases between them. The CDR3 is 14 amino acids. Germline V gene data show CDR1 as SGHTA and CDR2 as FQGNSA.

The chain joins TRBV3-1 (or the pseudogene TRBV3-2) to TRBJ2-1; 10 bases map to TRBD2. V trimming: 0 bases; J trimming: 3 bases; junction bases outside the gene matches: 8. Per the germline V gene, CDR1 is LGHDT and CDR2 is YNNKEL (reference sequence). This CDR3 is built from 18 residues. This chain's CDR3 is CASSQEINSGRFYNEQFF. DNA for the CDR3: TGTGCCAGCAGCCAAGAGATAAATAGCGGGAGGTTCTACAATGAGCAGTTCTTC.

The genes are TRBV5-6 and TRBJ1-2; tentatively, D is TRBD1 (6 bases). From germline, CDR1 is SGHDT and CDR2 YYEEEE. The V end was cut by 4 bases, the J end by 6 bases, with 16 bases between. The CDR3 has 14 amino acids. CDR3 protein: CASSRLTGWDGYTF. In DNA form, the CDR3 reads TGTGCCAGCAGCCGATTGACAGGATGGGATGGCTACACCTTC.

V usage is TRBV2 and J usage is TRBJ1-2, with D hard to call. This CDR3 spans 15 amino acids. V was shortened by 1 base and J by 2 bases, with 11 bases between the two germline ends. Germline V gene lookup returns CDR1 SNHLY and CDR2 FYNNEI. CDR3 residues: CASSEGRGVNYGYTF. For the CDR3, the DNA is TGTGCCAGCAGTGAAGGGCGCGGGGTGAACTATGGCTACACCTTC.

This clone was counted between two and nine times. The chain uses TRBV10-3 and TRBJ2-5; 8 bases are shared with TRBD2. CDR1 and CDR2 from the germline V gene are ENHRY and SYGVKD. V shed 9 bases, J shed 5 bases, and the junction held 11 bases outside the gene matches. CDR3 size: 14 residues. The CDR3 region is CAMASSGRQETQYF. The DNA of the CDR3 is TGTGCCATGGCGTCTAGCGGGCGTCAGGAGACCCAGTACTTC.

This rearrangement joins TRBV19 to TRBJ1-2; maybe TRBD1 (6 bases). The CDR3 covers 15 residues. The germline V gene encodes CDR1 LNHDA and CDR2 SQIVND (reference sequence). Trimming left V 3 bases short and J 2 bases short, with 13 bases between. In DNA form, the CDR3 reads TGTGCCAGTAGTATCCACGACAGGATCAACTATGGCTACACCTTC. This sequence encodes CASSIHDRINYGYTF.

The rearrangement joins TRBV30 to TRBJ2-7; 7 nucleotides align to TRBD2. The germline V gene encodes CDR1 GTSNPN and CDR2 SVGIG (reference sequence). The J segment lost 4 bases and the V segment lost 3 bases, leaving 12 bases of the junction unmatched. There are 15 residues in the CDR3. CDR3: CAWSRGGTTVYEQYV. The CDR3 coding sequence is TGTGCCTGGAGCCGGGGTGGGACTACGGTGTACGAGCAGTACGTC.

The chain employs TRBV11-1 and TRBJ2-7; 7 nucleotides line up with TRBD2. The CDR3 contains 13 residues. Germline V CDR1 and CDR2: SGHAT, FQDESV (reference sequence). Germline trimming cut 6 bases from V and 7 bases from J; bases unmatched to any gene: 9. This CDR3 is CASSWTRAGEQYF. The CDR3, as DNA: TGTGCCAGCAGTTGGACTAGGGCGGGGGAGCAGTACTTC.

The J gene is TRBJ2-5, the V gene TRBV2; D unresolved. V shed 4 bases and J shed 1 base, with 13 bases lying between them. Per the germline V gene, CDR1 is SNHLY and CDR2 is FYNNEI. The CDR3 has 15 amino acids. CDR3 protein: CASSGFSTLQETQYF. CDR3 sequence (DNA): TGTGCCAGCAGTGGATTCTCGACTCTCCAAGAGACCCAGTACTTC.

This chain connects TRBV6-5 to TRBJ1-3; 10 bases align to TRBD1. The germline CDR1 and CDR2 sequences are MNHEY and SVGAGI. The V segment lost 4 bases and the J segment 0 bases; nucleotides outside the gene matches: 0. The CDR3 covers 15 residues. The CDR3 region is CASSWTGGSGNTIYF. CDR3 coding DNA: TGTGCCAGCAGTTGGACAGGGGGCTCTGGAAACACCATATATTTT.

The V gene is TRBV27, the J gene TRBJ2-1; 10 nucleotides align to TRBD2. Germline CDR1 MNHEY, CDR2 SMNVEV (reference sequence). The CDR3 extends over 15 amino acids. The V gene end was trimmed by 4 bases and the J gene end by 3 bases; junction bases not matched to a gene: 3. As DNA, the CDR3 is TGTGCCAGCAGTTCGAGCGGGAGGGACTACAATGAGCAGTTCTTC. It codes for CASSSSGRDYNEQFF.

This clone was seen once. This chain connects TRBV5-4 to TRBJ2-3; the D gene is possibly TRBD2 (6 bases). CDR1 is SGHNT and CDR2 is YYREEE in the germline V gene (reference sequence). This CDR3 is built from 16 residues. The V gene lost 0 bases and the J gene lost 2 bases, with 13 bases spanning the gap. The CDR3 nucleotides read TGTGCCAGCAGCTTGGGTGGAGGGCTCCTCACAGATACGCAGTATTTT. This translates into CASSLGGGLLTDTQYF.

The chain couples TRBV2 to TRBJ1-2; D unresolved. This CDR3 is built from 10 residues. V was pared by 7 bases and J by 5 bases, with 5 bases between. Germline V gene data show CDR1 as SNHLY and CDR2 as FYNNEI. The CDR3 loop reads CASNMYGYTF. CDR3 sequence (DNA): TGTGCCAGCAATATGTATGGCTACACCTTC.

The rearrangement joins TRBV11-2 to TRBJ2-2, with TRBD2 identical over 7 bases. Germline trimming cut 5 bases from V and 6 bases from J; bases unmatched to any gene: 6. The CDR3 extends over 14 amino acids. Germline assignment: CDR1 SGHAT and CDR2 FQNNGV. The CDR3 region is CASSLRAGSGELFF. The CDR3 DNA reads TGTGCCAGCAGCCTCCGAGCGGGATCCGGGGAGCTGTTTTTT.

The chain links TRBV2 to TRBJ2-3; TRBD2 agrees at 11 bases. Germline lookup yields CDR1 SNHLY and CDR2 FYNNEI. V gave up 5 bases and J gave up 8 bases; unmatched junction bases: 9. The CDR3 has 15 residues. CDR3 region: CASSLLAGVIGTQYF. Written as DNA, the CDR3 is TGTGCCAGCAGTCTACTAGCGGGAGTGATAGGTACGCAGTATTTT.

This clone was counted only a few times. CDR3 in DNA: TGTGCCAGTAGGGTGGGACAAACGAGCTCCTATAATTCACCCCTCCACTTT. This translates into CASRVGQTSSYNSPLHF. The chain employs TRBV19 and TRBJ1-6, with D possibly TRBD1 on 6 matching bases. This CDR3 comprises 17 residues. Trimming removed 6 bases at V and 0 bases at J, with 15 bases between. The germline CDR1 and CDR2 sequences are LNHDA and SQIVND (reference sequence).